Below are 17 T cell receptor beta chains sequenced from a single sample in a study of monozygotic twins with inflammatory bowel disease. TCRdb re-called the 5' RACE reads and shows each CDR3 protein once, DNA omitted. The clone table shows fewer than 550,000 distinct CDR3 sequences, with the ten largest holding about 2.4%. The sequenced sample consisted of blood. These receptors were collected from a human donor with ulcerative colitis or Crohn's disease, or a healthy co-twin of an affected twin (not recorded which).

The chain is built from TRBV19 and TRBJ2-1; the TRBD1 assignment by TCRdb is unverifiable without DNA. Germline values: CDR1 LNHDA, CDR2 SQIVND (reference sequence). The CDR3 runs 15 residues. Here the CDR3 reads CASSLGQTSYNEQFF.

The CDR3 sequence is CASSYVGGAGDTQYF. This sequence joins TRBV5-1 and TRBJ2-3; TCRdb returns TRBD1, unconfirmable since there is no DNA. The length of the CDR3 is 15 residues. CDR1 and CDR2 from the germline V gene are SGHRS and YFSETQ.

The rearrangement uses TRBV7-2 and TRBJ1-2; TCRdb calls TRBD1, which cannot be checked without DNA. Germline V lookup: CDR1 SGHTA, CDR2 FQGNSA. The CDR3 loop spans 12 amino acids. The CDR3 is CASSSQGDGYTF.

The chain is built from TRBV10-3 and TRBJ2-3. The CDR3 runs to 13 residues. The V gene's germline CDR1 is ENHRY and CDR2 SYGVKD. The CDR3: CAIRGRETDTQYF.

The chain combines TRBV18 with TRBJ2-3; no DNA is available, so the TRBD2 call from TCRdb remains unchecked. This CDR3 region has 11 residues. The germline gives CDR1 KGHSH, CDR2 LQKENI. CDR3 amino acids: CASSPDSPQYF. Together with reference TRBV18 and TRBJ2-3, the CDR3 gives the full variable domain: NAGVMQNPRHLVRRRGQEARLRCSPMKGHSHVYWYRQLPEEGLKFMVYLQKENIIDESGMPKERFSAEFPKEGPSILRIQQVVRGDSAAYFCASSPDSPQYFGPGTRLTVL.

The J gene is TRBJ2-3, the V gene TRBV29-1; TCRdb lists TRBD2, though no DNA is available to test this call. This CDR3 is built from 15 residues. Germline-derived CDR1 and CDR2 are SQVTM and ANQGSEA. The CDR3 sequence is CSVPLTSGYTDTQYF.

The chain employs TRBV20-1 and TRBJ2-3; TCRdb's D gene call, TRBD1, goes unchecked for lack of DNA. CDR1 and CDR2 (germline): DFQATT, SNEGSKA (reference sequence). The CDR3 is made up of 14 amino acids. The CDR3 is CSAKSGRRGDTQYF.

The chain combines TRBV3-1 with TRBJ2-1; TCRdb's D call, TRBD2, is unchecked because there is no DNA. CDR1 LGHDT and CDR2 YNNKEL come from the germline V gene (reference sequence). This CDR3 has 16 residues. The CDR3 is CASRPTSGSSYNEQFF.

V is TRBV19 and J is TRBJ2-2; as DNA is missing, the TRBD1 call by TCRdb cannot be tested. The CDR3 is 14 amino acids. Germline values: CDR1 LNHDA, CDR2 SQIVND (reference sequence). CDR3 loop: CASSPQQEAGELFF. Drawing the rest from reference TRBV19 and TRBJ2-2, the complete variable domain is DGGITQSPKYLFRKEGQNVTLSCEQNLNHDAMYWYRQDPGQGLRLIYYSQIVNDFQKGDIAEGYSVSREKKESFPLTVTSAQKNPTAFYLCASSPQQEAGELFFGEGSRLTVL.

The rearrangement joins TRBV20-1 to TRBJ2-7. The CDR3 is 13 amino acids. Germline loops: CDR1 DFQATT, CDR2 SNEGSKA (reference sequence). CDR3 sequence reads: CSAEGTATYEQYF.

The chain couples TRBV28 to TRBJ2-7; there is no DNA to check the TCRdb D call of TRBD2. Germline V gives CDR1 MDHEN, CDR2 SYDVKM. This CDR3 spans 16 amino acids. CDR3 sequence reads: CASSLLPSGGPGEQYF.

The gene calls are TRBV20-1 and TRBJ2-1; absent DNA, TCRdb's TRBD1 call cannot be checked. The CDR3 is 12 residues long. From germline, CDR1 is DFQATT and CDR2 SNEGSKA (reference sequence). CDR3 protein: CSASGGYNEQFF.

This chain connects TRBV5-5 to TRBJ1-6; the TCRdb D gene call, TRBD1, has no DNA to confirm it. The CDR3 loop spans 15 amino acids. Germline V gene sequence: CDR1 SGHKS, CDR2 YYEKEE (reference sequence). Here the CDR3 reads CASSWGQVQGSPLHF.

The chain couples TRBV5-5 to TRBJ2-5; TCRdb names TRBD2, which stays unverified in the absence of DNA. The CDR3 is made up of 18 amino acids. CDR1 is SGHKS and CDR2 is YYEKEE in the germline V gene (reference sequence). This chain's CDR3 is CASSLVTSGGVLAWTQYF. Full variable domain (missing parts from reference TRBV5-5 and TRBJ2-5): DAGVTQSPTHLIKTRGQQVTLRCSPISGHKSVSWYQQVLGQGPQFIFQYYEKEERGRGNFPDRFSARQFPNYSSELNVNALLLGDSALYLCASSLVTSGGVLAWTQYFGPGTRLLVL.

This chain's CDR3 is CASSLALAGYYGYTF. The J gene is TRBJ1-2, the V gene TRBV5-1. Germline-derived CDR1 and CDR2 are SGHRS and YFSETQ. The CDR3 loop spans 15 amino acids.

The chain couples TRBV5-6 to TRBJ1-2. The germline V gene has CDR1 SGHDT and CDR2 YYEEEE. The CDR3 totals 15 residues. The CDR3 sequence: CASSRGRPEVYGYTF. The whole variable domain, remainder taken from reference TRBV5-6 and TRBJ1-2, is DAGVTQSPTHLIKTRGQQVTLRCSPKSGHDTVSWYQQALGQGPQFIFQYYEEEERQRGNFPDRFSGHQFPNYSSELNVNALLLGDSALYLCASSRGRPEVYGYTFGSGTRLTVV.

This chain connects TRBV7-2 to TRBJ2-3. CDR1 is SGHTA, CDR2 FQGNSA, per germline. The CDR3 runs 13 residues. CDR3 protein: CASSPSTADTQYF. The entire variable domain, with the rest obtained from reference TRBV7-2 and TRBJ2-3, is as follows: GAGVSQSPSNKVTEKGKDVELRCDPISGHTALYWYRQSLGQGLEFLIYFQGNSAPDKSGLPSDRFSAERTGGSVSTLTIQRTQQEDSAVYLCASSPSTADTQYFGPGTRLTVL.